This passage covers 2 T cell receptor beta chains from one sample sequenced in a study of cytomegalovirus exposure and HLA in healthy donors. Amplification used 60 Vbeta primers and 13 Jbeta primers. TCRdb's table, derived via immunoSEQ multiplex PCR, lists solely in-frame clones and lacks some. The table has about 140,000 clones, 60% to 85% seen once. Source material: PBMCs. Receptors were obtained from a middle-aged man in good health and CMV-seropositive.

The V call is TRBV6-6, the J call TRBJ2-7; 7 nucleotides line up with TRBD2. The V segment lost 0 bases and the J segment 6 bases; nucleotides outside the gene matches: 5. The CDR3 sequence is 14 residues long. Germline lookup yields CDR1 MNHNY and CDR2 SVGAGI (reference sequence). The CDR3 region is CASSYSMGRGEQYF. CDR3 coding DNA: TGTGCCAGCAGTTACTCAATGGGGAGGGGCGAGCAGTACTTC.

Only a few counts were recorded for this clone. The chain employs TRBV14 and TRBJ1-6; 7 bases are a match to TRBD1. The V and J ends lost 4 bases and 10 bases, in that order; junction bases with no gene match: 7. CDR1 is SGHDN and CDR2 is FVKESK in the germline V gene. This CDR3 is built from 14 residues. DNA for the CDR3: TGTGCCAGCAGCCGACGACAGGGTCTATCACCCCTCCACTTT. This translates into CASSRRQGLSPLHF.